The 22 T cell receptor beta chains below were found in one sample sequenced in a study of a mutant IDH1 vaccine in newly diagnosed glioma. Their antigens remain unidentified. The repertoire was sequenced with immunoSEQ multiplex PCR; TCRdb's copy has only in-frame clones and lacks some. This table holds tens of thousands of clones, 86% found once. The time point is: week 35, safety follow-up. All doses held 300 ug of mutant IDH1 20-mer peptide, with topical imiquimod. The material was PBMCs, obtained from a glioma patient whose treatment included an IDH1 peptide vaccine. Receptors were obtained from a middle-aged man with glioma.

The rearrangement links TRBV18 to TRBJ2-5, with 13 bases fitting TRBD2. Germline V CDR1 and CDR2: KGHSH, LQKENI. This CDR3 is built from 16 residues. The trim removed 3 bases at V and 5 bases at J, leaving 6 bases unmatched. CDR3 protein: CASSPRLAGGRETQYF. The CDR3 nucleotides read TGTGCCAGCTCACCGAGACTAGCGGGAGGAAGGGAGACCCAGTACTTC.

This clone showed up just a few times. The gene calls are TRBV27 and TRBJ2-1, with 9 bases identical to TRBD1. This CDR3 region has 14 residues. The V gene's germline CDR1 is MNHEY and CDR2 SMNVEV (reference sequence). V was pared by 5 bases and J by 9 bases, with 8 bases of the junction left unmatched. The CDR3 sequence: CASSPRDRVAEQFF. CDR3 nucleotide sequence: TGTGCCAGCAGTCCCCGGGACAGGGTAGCTGAGCAGTTCTTC.

J is TRBJ2-7 and V is TRBV7-3; D is perhaps TRBD2 (6 bases). V lost 3 bases and J 6 bases, leaving 15 bases between the germline ends. The CDR3 extends over 14 amino acids. CDR1 is SGHTA, CDR2 FQGTGA, per germline. CDR3 amino acids: CASSFSGTSGEQYF. CDR3 DNA sequence: TGTGCCAGCAGCTTTAGCGGTACCTCGGGCGAGCAGTACTTC.

The CDR3, as DNA: TGTGCTAGTGGTTTCGGGGGTTCCCAAGAGACCCAGTACTTC. Protein: CASGFGGSQETQYF. The rearrangement uses TRBV12-5 and TRBJ2-5; D perhaps matches TRBD2 (6 bases). The CDR3 totals 14 residues. The germline V gene encodes CDR1 LGHNT and CDR2 FRNRAP. V was trimmed by 3 bases and J by 1 base, leaving 9 bases between them. Full variable domain (remainder filled in from reference TRBV12-5 and TRBJ2-5): DARVTQTPRHKVTEMGQEVTMRCQPILGHNTVFWYRQTMMQGLELLAYFRNRAPLDDSGMPKDRFSAEMPDATLATLKIQPSEPRDSAVYFCASGFGGSQETQYFGPGTRLLVL.

J is TRBJ2-3 and V is TRBV5-4; 10 bases match TRBD2. CDR3 length equals 14 residues. The V gene end was trimmed by 2 bases and the J gene end by 5 bases; junction bases not matched to a gene: 2. The germline gives CDR1 SGHNT, CDR2 YYREEE (reference sequence). CDR3 bases: TGTGCCAGCAGCTTCAGACTAGCGGGAGATACGCAGTATTTT. It encodes CASSFRLAGDTQYF.

J is TRBJ2-2 and V is TRBV21-1. TRBV21-1 is deemed a pseudogene. This CDR3 is built from 15 residues. CDR3 residues: CASSKDLRTTGELFF. CDR3 DNA sequence: TGTGCCAGCAGCAAAGACCTCCGGACCACCGGGGAGCTGTTTTTT.

V and J are TRBV18 and TRBJ1-1, with a weak D call TRBD1 (6 bases). The V end was cut by 6 bases, the J end by 5 bases, with 10 bases between. The germline gives CDR1 KGHSH, CDR2 LQKENI. The CDR3 has 12 amino acids. CDR3: CASSLGQTEAFF. DNA of the CDR3: TGTGCCAGCTCCCTCGGACAGACTGAAGCTTTCTTT.

The V call is TRBV25-1, the J call TRBJ1-1, with D possibly TRBD1 on 5 matching bases. V was pared by 5 bases and J by 5 bases, with 9 bases between. Per germline, CDR1 MGHDK and CDR2 SYGVNS. This CDR3 spans 12 amino acids. CDR3 sequence reads: CASSLGATEAFF. Here the CDR3 DNA reads TGTGCCAGCAGTCTAGGGGCGACTGAAGCTTTCTTT.

This chain uses TRBV14 with TRBJ2-3; 10 bases line up with TRBD2. The CDR3 runs 15 residues. The ends lost 6 bases at V and 3 bases at J; junction bases unmatched: 6. CDR1 is SGHDN and CDR2 is FVKESK in the germline V gene. For the CDR3, the DNA is TGTGCCAGCAGTCCTCCGGGACTAGCGACAGATACGCAGTATTTT. Its protein product is CASSPPGLATDTQYF.

The chain couples TRBV9 to TRBJ2-4; D possibly corresponds to TRBD2 (5 bases). This CDR3 contains 12 residues. Germline V lookup: CDR1 SGDLS, CDR2 YYNGEE. The V end lost 1 base, the J end lost 9 bases, and 8 bases lay between the germline ends. The CDR3 loop reads CASSVYGGIQYF. DNA of the CDR3: TGTGCCAGCAGCGTATATGGAGGCATTCAGTACTTC.

The rearrangement joins TRBV9 to TRBJ2-5, with 10 bases matching TRBD2. V gave up 6 bases and J gave up 1 base; unmatched junction bases: 9. This CDR3 comprises 16 residues. Germline V gene lookup returns CDR1 SGDLS and CDR2 YYNGEE. The DNA for the CDR3 is TGTGCCAGCAAAGCGGGTGGACTAGCGGTCCAAGAGACCCAGTACTTC. This sequence encodes CASKAGGLAVQETQYF.

This chain joins TRBV19 and TRBJ1-1; no reliable D call. The CDR3 runs 14 residues. In germline, CDR1 is LNHDA, CDR2 SQIVND (reference sequence). V was trimmed by 0 bases and J by 2 bases, leaving 7 bases between them. CDR3 nucleotide sequence: TGTGCCAGTAGTATAGACGCAACAAACACTGAAGCTTTCTTT. Its protein is CASSIDATNTEAFF.

This clone was recorded once. The rearrangement joins TRBV5-5 to TRBJ2-2, with 7 bases fitting TRBD1. This CDR3 spans 14 amino acids. Germline V gene lookup returns CDR1 SGHKS and CDR2 YYEKEE (reference sequence). With V trimmed by 1 base and J by 8 bases, 5 bases remained unmatched. The CDR3 coding sequence is TGTGCCAGCAGCTTGATACAGGGGAGTGGGGAGCTGTTTTTT. Translated, it gives CASSLIQGSGELFF.

The J gene is TRBJ1-5, the V gene TRBV30; no clear D. CDR1 and CDR2 (germline): GTSNPN, SVGIG (reference sequence). The CDR3 loop spans 15 amino acids. With 1 base removed from V and 7 bases from J, the gap between germline ends came to 17 bases. The CDR3 DNA reads as TGTGCCTGGAGTGAATCGCGTCTACACTTACAGCCCCAGCATTTT. Encoded protein: CAWSESRLHLQPQHF.

The rearrangement uses TRBV19 and TRBJ2-1; 16 bases are a match to TRBD2. The ends lost 9 bases at V and 0 bases at J; junction bases unmatched: 11. Germline-derived CDR1 and CDR2 are LNHDA and SQIVND (reference sequence). The CDR3 runs 19 residues. The DNA of the CDR3 is TGTGCCAGCCAAGGGGGACTAGCGGGAGGGGGAAGCTCCTACAATGAGCAGTTCTTC. Residues: CASQGGLAGGGSSYNEQFF. Full variable domain (rest looked up from reference TRBV19 and TRBJ2-1): DGGITQSPKYLFRKEGQNVTLSCEQNLNHDAMYWYRQDPGQGLRLIYYSQIVNDFQKGDIAEGYSVSREKKESFPLTVTSAQKNPTAFYLCASQGGLAGGGSSYNEQFFGPGTRLTVL.

The rearrangement uses TRBV19 and TRBJ1-1; D unclear. This CDR3 has 12 amino acids. Trimming removed 3 bases at V and 7 bases at J, with 9 bases between. Germline CDR1 reads LNHDA; CDR2 reads SQIVND (reference sequence). The CDR3 DNA reads as TGTGCCAGTAGTATGACGGGGAATGAAGCTTTCTTT. Protein sequence: CASSMTGNEAFF.

The chain carries TRBV11-2 and TRBJ2-7, with a weak D call TRBD2 (6 bases). With 3 bases removed from V and 2 bases from J, the gap between germline ends came to 11 bases. This CDR3 comprises 14 residues. CDR1 and CDR2 from the germline V gene are SGHAT and FQNNGV. CDR3 DNA: TGTGCCAGCAGCTTCGGGAGTACCGCCTACGAGCAGTACTTC. Its protein product is CASSFGSTAYEQYF.

This chain joins TRBV27 and TRBJ2-7; D perhaps matches TRBD2 (5 bases). The CDR3 has 14 residues. CDR1 is MNHEY and CDR2 is SMNVEV in the germline V gene (reference sequence). V lost 4 bases and J 4 bases, leaving 14 bases between the germline ends. Here the CDR3 DNA reads TGTGCCAGCAGTTCCCCACTAGATCTGTACGAGCAGTACTTC. Its translation: CASSSPLDLYEQYF.

V usage is TRBV27 and J usage is TRBJ2-7; D remains unclear. The CDR3 contains 14 residues. The germline V and J ends were trimmed by 6 bases and 0 bases, with 12 bases remaining between them. Germline loops: CDR1 MNHEY, CDR2 SMNVEV (reference sequence). The CDR3: CASSPDISSYEQYF. In nucleotides, the CDR3 is TGTGCCAGCAGCCCCGACATCAGCTCCTACGAGCAGTACTTC.

The V and J genes are TRBV27 and TRBJ2-7, with unresolved D. The CDR3 consists of 16 residues. Germline loops: CDR1 MNHEY, CDR2 SMNVEV (reference sequence). The V gene lost 4 bases and the J gene lost 3 bases, with 19 bases spanning the gap. Here the CDR3 DNA reads TGTGCCAGCAGTTATGGGTTAGCAACGTCTTTCTACGAGCAGTACTTC. As protein: CASSYGLATSFYEQYF.

The chain couples TRBV7-2 to TRBJ2-2, with TRBD1 as a possible D gene (5 bases). From germline, CDR1 is SGHTA and CDR2 FQGNSA. V was pared by 3 bases and J by 6 bases, with 14 bases between. This CDR3 comprises 15 residues. The CDR3 here is CASSFYPGMAGELFF. Here the CDR3 DNA reads TGTGCCAGCAGCTTTTACCCAGGGATGGCCGGGGAGCTGTTTTTT. The full variable domain, its missing parts supplied by reference TRBV7-2 and TRBJ2-2, is GAGVSQSPSNKVTEKGKDVELRCDPISGHTALYWYRQSLGQGLEFLIYFQGNSAPDKSGLPSDRFSAERTGGSVSTLTIQRTQQEDSAVYLCASSFYPGMAGELFFGEGSRLTVL.

The chain joins TRBV9 to TRBJ1-2; 7 nucleotides agree with TRBD1. Per the germline V gene, CDR1 is SGDLS and CDR2 is YYNGEE. V shed 4 bases, J shed 0 bases, and the junction held 15 bases outside the gene matches. This CDR3 region has 18 residues. The CDR3 region has the DNA TGTGCCAGCAGCCCTAGTAGGGGGAGACAGGGACCTAACTATGGCTACACCTTC. This codes for CASSPSRGRQGPNYGYTF.